This T cell receptor (beta chain) stems from a study of blood T cell repertoires in COVID-19. This clone was recorded a few times. There are 16 residues in the CDR3. V was pared by 11 bases and J by 2 bases, with 15 bases of the junction left unmatched. Per germline, CDR1 SGHAT and CDR2 FQNNGV. This table comes from immunoSEQ multiplex PCR, and its TCRdb copy is limited to in-frame clones, with some not included. The data hold roughly 110,000 clones, with roughly nine tenths observed a single time. The sequenced sample consisted of peripheral blood. The receptor was derived from a man between 35 and 55 years old with acute or convalescent COVID-19. The gene calls are TRBV11-2 and TRBJ1-2; the match to TRBD1 covers 9 bases. The CDR3 loop reads CASTRLRDRANYGYTF. The CDR3 DNA is TGTGCCTCCACGCGGCTCCGGGACAGGGCCAACTATGGCTACACCTTC.